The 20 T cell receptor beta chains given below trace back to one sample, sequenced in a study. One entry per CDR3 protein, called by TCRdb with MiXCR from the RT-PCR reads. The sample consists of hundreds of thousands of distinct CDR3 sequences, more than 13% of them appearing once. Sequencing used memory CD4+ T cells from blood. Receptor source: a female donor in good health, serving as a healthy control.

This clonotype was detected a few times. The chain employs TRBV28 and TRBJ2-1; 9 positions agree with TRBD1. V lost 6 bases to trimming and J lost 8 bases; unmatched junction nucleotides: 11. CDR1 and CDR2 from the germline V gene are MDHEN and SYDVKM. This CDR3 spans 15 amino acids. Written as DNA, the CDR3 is TGTGCCAGCAGGGATACCGGGACAGGGTCCCATGAGCAGTTCTTC. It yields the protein CASRDTGTGSHEQFF.

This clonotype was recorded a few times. The CDR3 region has the DNA TGCGCCAGCAGAGATAGCTCTAGCACAGATACGCAGTATTTT. It encodes CASRDSSSTDTQYF. V and J are TRBV5-1 and TRBJ2-3; no firm D call. Trimming left V 5 bases short and J 0 bases short, with 10 bases between. Per germline, CDR1 SGHRS and CDR2 YFSETQ. This CDR3 region has 14 residues.

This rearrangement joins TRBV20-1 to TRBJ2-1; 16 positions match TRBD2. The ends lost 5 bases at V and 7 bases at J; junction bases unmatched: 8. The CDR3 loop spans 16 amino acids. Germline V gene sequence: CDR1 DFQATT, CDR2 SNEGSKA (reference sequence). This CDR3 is CSAPGLAGGGKNEQFF. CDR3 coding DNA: TGCAGTGCTCCGGGACTAGCGGGGGGGGGAAAAAATGAGCAGTTCTTC.

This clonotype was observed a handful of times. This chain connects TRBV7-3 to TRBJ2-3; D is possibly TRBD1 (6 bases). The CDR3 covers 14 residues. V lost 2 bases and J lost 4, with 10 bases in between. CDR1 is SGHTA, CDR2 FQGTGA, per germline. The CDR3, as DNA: TGTGCCAGCAGCTTAGGGTCAGGGGCAGATACGCAGTATTTT. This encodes CASSLGSGADTQYF.

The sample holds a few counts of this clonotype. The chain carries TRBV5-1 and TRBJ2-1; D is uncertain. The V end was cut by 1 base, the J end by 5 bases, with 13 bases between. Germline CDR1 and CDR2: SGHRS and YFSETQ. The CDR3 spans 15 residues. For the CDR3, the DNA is TGCGCCAGCAGCTTGTGGGATTGGGCAAACAATGAGCAGTTCTTC. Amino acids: CASSLWDWANNEQFF.

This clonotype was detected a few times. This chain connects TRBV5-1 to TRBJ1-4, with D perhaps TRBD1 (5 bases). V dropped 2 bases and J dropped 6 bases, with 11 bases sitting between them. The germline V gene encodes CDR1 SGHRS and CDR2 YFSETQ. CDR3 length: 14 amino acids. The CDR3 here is CASSLGDPDEKLFF. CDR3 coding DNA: TGCGCCAGCAGCTTAGGGGACCCCGATGAAAAACTGTTTTTT.

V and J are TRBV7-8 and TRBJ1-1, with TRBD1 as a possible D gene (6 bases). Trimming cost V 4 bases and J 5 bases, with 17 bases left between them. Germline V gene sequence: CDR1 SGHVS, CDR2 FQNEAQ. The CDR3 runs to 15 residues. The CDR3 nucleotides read TGTGCCAGCAGCTCCGCAGACAGGAGAGGAACTGAAGCTTTCTTT. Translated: CASSSADRRGTEAFF.

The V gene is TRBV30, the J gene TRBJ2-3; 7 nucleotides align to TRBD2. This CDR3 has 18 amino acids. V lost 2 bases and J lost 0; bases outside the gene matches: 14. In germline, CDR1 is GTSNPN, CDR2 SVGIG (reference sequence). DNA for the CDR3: TGTGCCTGGAGTCGGCCGCCAAAGACTAGCTTAAGCACAGATACGCAGTATTTT. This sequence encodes CAWSRPPKTSLSTDTQYF.

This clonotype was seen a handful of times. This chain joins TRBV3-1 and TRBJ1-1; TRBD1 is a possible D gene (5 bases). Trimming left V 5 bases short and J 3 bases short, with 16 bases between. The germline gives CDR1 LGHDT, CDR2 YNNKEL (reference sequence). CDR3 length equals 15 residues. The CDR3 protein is CASSISRDGYTEAFF. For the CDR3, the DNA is TGTGCCAGCAGCATCAGCCGGGACGGCTACACTGAAGCTTTCTTT.

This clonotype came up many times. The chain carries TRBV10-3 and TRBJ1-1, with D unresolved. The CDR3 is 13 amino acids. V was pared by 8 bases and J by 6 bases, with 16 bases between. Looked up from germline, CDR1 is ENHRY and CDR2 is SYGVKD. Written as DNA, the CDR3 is TGTGCCATCCGGCCTTTAGGAGTTGCTGAAGCTTTCTTT. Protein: CAIRPLGVAEAFF.

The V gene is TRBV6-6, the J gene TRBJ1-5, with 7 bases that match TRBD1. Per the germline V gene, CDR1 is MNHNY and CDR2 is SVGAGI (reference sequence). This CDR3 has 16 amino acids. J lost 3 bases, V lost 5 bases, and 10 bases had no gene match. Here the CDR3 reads CASSPQGRDNNQPQHF. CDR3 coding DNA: TGTGCCAGCAGTCCACAGGGGCGAGATAACAATCAGCCCCAGCATTTT.

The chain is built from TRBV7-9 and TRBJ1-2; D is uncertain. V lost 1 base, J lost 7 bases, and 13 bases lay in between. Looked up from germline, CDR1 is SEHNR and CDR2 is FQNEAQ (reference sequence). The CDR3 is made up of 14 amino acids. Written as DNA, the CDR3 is TGTGCCAGCAGCTTAGATCCAGGACGGGGTGGCTACACCTTC. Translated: CASSLDPGRGGYTF.

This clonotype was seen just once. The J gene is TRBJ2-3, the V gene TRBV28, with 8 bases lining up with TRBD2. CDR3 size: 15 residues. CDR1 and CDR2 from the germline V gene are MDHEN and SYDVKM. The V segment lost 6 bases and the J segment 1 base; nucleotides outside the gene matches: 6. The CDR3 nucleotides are TGTGCCAGCAGCCCAGCGGGAGTTGGCACAGATACGCAGTATTTT. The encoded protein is CASSPAGVGTDTQYF.

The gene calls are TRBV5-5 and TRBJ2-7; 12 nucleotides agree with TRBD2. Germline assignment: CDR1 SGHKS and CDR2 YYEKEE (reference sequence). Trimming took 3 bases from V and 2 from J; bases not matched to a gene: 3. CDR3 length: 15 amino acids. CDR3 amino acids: CASSWRLAGAYEQYF. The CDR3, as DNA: TGTGCCAGCAGCTGGAGACTAGCGGGAGCCTACGAGCAGTACTTC.

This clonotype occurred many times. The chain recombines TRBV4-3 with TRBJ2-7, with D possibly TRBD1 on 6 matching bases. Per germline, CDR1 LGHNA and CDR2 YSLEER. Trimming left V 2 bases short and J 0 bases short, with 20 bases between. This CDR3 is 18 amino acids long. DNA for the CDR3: TGCGCCAGCAGCCAAAACTTCTTCCGGGACACTAGCTCCTACGAGCAGTACTTC. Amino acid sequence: CASSQNFFRDTSSYEQYF.

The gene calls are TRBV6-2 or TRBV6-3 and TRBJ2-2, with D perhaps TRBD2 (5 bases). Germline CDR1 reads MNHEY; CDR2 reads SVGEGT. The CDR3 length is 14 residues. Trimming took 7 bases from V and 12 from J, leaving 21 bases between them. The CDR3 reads CASTSIRGVRKLFF. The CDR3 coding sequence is TGTGCCAGCACCTCCATCCGGGGAGTGAGGAAGCTGTTTTTT.

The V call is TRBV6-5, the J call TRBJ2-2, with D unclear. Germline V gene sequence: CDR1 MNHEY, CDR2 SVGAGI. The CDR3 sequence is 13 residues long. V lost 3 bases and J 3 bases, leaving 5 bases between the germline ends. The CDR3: CASSYDHTGELFF. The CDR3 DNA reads TGTGCCAGCAGTTATGACCACACCGGGGAGCTGTTTTTT.

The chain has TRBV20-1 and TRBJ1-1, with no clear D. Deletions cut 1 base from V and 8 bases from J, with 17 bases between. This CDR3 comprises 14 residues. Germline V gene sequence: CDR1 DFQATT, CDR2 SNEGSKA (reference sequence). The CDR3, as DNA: TGCAGTGCTAGAGCGGTACAACATACCGTAGAAGCTTTCTTT. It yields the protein CSARAVQHTVEAFF.

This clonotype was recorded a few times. In DNA form, the CDR3 reads TGTGCCAGCACCGCCCAGCGGGATACGCAGTATTTT. Protein: CASTAQRDTQYF. The rearrangement uses TRBV12-3 or TRBV12-4 and TRBJ2-3; D might be TRBD2 (5 bases). V was cut by 7 bases and J by 6 bases, with 11 bases left in between. The CDR3 has 12 residues.

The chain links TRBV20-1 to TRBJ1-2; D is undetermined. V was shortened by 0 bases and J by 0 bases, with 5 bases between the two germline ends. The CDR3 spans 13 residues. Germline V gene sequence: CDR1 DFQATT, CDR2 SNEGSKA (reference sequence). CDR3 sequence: CSARDIANYGYTF. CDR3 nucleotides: TGCAGTGCTAGAGATATAGCTAACTATGGCTACACCTTC.